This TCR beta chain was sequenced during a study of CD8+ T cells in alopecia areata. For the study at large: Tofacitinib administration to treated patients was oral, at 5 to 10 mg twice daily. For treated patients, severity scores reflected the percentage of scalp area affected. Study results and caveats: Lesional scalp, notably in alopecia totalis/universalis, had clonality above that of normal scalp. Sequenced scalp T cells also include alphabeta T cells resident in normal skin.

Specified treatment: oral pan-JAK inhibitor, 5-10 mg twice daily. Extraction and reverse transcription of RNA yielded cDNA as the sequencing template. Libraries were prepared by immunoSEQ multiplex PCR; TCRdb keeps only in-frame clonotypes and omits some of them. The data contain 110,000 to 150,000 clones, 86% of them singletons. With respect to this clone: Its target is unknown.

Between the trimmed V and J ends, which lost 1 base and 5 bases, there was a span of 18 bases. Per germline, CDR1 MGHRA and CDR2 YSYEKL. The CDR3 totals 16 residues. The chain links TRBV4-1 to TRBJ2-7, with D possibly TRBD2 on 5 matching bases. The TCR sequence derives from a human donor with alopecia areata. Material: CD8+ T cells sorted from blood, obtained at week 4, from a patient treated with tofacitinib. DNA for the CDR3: TGCGCCAGCAGCCAAGGACAAACTGGAGGAAGGGACGAGCAGTACTTC. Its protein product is CASSQGQTGGRDEQYF.